This T cell receptor beta chain was sequenced for a study of blood T cells in healthy people across ages (dated by TCRdb to 2014 to 2015). Background for the entire study: In model experiments, roughly one uniquely barcoded TCR beta cDNA molecule per two T cells was captured by template switching. Four age groups were formed from the donors: young (average around 15 years), middle-aged (approximately 39), aged (about 62) and long-lived (around 82). Donors of different ages were randomly distributed across sequencing lanes to avoid experimental bias. To track age-related changes in TCR beta repertoire diversity, the study relied on deep sequencing normalized with unique cDNA molecular identifiers. Using the same blood draw, the study looked at two additional independent replicas of 1 million unique cDNA reads for two donors, one aged 18 to 30 and the other aged 80 or older.

The trim is 7 bases for V and 3 bases for J, with a gap of 13 bases between the germline ends. According to the germline V gene, CDR1 reads SGHAT and CDR2 reads FQNNGV. Including both end residues, the CDR3 is 14 amino acids long. The kept DNA is CDR3 alone, 42 bases in frame from the first base. Notes on this clonotype: The antigen it recognizes is unknown. This CDR3 is missing its conserved last phenylalanine or tryptophan, likely due to a read error.

Results and caveats for the whole study, not just this receptor: The CMV infection status of donors was not known, potentially confounding age-related changes in expanded clonotypes. The long-lived group showed more naive CD4+ T cells, fewer expanded clones and increased TCR diversity than the aged group, suggesting age selection. There was a strong correlation between observed TCR beta diversity and the percentage of naive T cells measured by flow cytometry. Since profiling was done on bulk unsorted PBMCs, naive and antigen-experienced compartments could not be conclusively compared. Total diversity estimates from one million sequenced T cells were considered lower bounds and underestimates. Observed TCR beta diversity per million T cells fell roughly linearly with age, and a significant reduction was already apparent by age approximately 41.

Systemically healthy Caucasian individuals from Russia, 35 to 50 in total and aged about 6 to 95 years, were included as donors. Each donor gave approximately 9.3 milliliters of peripheral blood, collected into EDTA-treated Vacutainer tubes. Ficoll-Paque density-gradient centrifugation was used to isolate PBMCs, with at least 7 million obtained per sample. Total RNA was extracted from PBMCs with Trizol reagent, with at least 6 micrograms obtained per sample. Naive CD45RAhigh/CD27high T cell percentages were measured by flow cytometry on a PBMC aliquot from every donor. The method was 5' RACE. TCRdb records Illumina HiSeq 2500 as the sequencer. A second PCR of roughly 7 to 11 cycles was performed with a sample-barcoded 5' primer and a J-beta primer mix. Each TCR beta cDNA molecule received a unique molecular identifier from a template-switch 5' adaptor carrying 12 random nucleotides. At least 3 million CDR3-containing paired-end reads were obtained from each sample. All of the RNA was converted into first-strand cDNA using the Mint cDNA synthesis kit, with a TRBC-specific oligonucleotide serving as the primer. After uracil-DNA glycosylase treatment, a first 18-cycle PCR used universal primers M1SS and BC2_uni_R on all cDNA. The authors' pipeline ran thus. Each sample was normalized by randomly selecting 1 million high-quality reads, each carrying a distinct molecular identifier. Reads with shared molecular identifiers were discarded instead of being binned into consensus sequences. MiTCR, run with a Q25 quality threshold and the strictest error-elimination algorithm, handled CDR3 identification, clonotype clustering and error correction. A nonparametric unseen species model using Euler transformation provided a lower-bound estimate of total TCR beta diversity. Using fastp trimming at Q25 and MiXCR clonotype assembly, TCRdb reanalyzed the public sequencing data and kept in-frame beta chains. Under each unique CDR3 protein, matching rows form one entry showing the most common genes and DNA. The V and J calls follow TCRdb's processing rather than the paper's. Across this sample there are about a million distinct CDR3 sequences, with 45% to 60% seen only once. 20% to 25% of the sample rests with the top ten.

The origin of this receptor is a woman aged 60-75 years in good health. The chain couples TRBV11-2 to TRBJ2-1; possibly the D gene is TRBD1, per 5 matching bases. The source material was blood. The CDR3 reads CASNHGRVYNEQFV. The nucleotide sequence reads TGTGCCAGCAACCATGGCAGGGTCTACAATGAGCAGTTCGTC.